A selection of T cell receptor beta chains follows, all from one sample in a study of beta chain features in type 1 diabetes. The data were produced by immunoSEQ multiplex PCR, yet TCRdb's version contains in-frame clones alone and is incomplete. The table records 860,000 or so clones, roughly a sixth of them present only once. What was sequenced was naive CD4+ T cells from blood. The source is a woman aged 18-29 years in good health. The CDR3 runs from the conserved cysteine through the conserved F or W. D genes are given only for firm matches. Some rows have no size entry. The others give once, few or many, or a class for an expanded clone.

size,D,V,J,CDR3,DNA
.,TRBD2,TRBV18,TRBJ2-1,CASSPLRLADNEQFF,TGTGCCAGCTCACCACTACGACTAGCGGACAATGAGCAGTTCTTC
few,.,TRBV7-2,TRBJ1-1,CASSFTATVLNTEAFF,TGTGCCAGCAGCTTCACGGCAACAGTACTGAACACTGAAGCTTTCTTT
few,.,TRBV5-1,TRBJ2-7,CASSLAQGPRYEQYF,TGCGCCAGCAGCTTGGCTCAGGGGCCAAGATACGAGCAGTACTTC
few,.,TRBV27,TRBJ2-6,CASSISRSGANVLTF,TGTGCCAGCAGTATCAGTAGGTCTGGGGCCAACGTCCTGACTTTC
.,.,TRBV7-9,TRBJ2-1,CASSQTRVNYNEQFF,TGTGCCAGCAGCCAAACGCGTGTGAATTACAATGAGCAGTTCTTC
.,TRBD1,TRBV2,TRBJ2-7,CASSSRDRGSEQYF,TGTGCCAGCAGTTCCCGGGACAGGGGGTCCGAGCAGTACTTC
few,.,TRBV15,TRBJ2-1,CATSRDSTPHNEQFF,TGTGCCACCAGCAGAGACTCGACGCCCCACAATGAGCAGTTCTTC
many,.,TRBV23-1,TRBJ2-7,CASIGDREQYF,TGCGCCAGCATTGGGGACCGCGAGCAGTACTTC
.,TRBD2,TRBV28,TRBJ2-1,CASSTPASGGHEQFF,TGTGCCAGCAGTACCCCGGCTAGCGGAGGACATGAGCAGTTCTTC
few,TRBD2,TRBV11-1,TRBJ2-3,CASSPGTSGRSDTQYF,TGTGCCAGCAGCCCCGGGACTAGCGGGAGGTCAGATACGCAGTATTTT
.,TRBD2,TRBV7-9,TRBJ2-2,CASSPGRFRDSITGELFF,TGTGCCAGCAGCCCCGGGAGGTTTAGGGATTCCATCACCGGGGAGCTGTTTTTT
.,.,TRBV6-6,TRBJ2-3,CASSYLPDTQYF,TGTGCCAGCAGTTACCTTCCAGATACGCAGTATTTT
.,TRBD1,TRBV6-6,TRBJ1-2,CASSYATGNYGYTF,TGTGCCAGCAGTTACGCGACAGGGAACTATGGCTACACCTTC
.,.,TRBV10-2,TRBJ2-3,CASRGLGTDTQYF,TGCGCCAGCAGGGGCTTGGGGACAGATACGCAGTATTTT
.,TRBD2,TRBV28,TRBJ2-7,CASSLGLAGAFIYEQYF,TGTGCCAGCAGTTTAGGACTAGCGGGAGCGTTTATCTACGAGCAGTACTTC
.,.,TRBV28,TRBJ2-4,CASSLTSGGRGNIQYF,TGTGCCAGCAGTTTAACGTCGGGGGGCCGGGGAAACATTCAGTACTTC
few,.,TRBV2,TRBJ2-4,CASSAAGNLAKNIQYF,TGTGCCAGCAGTGCGGCAGGGAACCTAGCCAAAAACATTCAGTACTTC
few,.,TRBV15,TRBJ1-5,CATSRASYSNQPQHF,TGTGCCACCAGCAGAGCCAGCTATAGCAATCAGCCCCAGCATTTT
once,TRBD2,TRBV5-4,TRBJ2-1,CASATRAGVPYNEQFF,TGTGCCAGCGCGACAAGAGCGGGAGTCCCCTACAATGAGCAGTTCTTC
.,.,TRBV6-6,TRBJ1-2,CASSFLPSYGYTF,TGTGCCAGCAGTTTCCTCCCGTCGTATGGCTACACCTTC